This T cell receptor (beta chain) was found in a study of blood T cell repertoires in COVID-19. About the study: Nucleic acid was either cDNA or gDNA, and it came from T cells, B-cell-depleted T cells, or PBMCs.

Here immunoSEQ multiplex PCR was the method, and the copy in TCRdb shows in-frame clones only, minus some. The sample yields about 320,000 clones, 75% to 90% seen once. The CDR3 length is 15 residues. Trimming at V came to 3 bases and at J to 3 bases, leaving 3 bases not matched to a gene. Germline V gene lookup returns CDR1 SNHLY and CDR2 FYNNEI. V is TRBV2 and J is TRBJ2-1; 9 bases match TRBD1. The origin of this receptor is a woman aged 25 to 39 who had been exposed to COVID-19. The material sequenced was PBMCs or T cells enriched from blood (not recorded which). The CDR3 loop is CASSDDRGDYNEQFF. The CDR3 region has the DNA TGTGCCAGCAGTGATGACAGGGGGGACTACAATGAGCAGTTCTTC.